This record looks at one T cell receptor beta chain sequence and its context. Per the authors' pipeline: The authors estimated nucleated cell counts from reference gene primer amplification. Measured with immunoSEQ multiplex PCR; TCRdb has only the in-frame clones, and not every one. V and J calls and clone size are as listed in that table; D and trimming were resolved from the DNA. The profile shows approximately 200,000 clones, 65% to 90% of them singletons. The CDR3 has 18 amino acids. V lost 2 bases and J 0 bases, leaving 14 bases between the germline ends. Germline V gene lookup returns CDR1 LGHDT and CDR2 YNNKEL (reference sequence). The data stem from a study of blood T cell repertoires in COVID-19. At the level of the study: COVID-19 samples, acute and convalescent, were from the United States, Italy and Spain.

The rearrangement links TRBV3-1 (or the pseudogene TRBV3-2) to TRBJ2-6, with D perhaps TRBD1 (6 bases). The clonotype was recovered from a man aged 50-59 years with acute or convalescent COVID-19. Sequencing was done on a sample of peripheral blood. For the CDR3, the DNA is TGTGCCAGCAGCCAACCAACAGGGCTCCGCTCTGGGGCCAACGTCCTGACTTTC. Amino acid sequence: CASSQPTGLRSGANVLTF.